Listed here are 22 T cell receptor beta chains from one sample, sequenced in a study of shared clonotypes between healthy human individuals. Measured with immunoSEQ multiplex PCR; TCRdb has only the in-frame clones, and not every one. Among around 1 million clones listed, around 80% were seen once. The sequenced sample was memory CD4+ T cells sorted from blood. This sample's subset: CD45RA-negative fraction. These receptors were taken from a man aged 18 to 30 in good health.

This clone has a handful of counts. V and J are TRBV19 and TRBJ1-2; TRBD1 might be the D (6 bases). The CDR3 runs to 14 residues. Trimming cost V 7 bases and J 5 bases, with 17 bases left between them. Germline V gene data show CDR1 as LNHDA and CDR2 as SQIVND (reference sequence). CDR3 residues: CASIPQGRRYGYTF. CDR3 nucleotides: TGTGCCAGTATCCCCCAGGGGCGCCGGTATGGCTACACCTTC.

The chain links TRBV19 to TRBJ2-2; no clear D gene. The CDR3 loop spans 13 amino acids. CDR1 and CDR2 (germline): LNHDA, SQIVND (reference sequence). V was pared by 5 bases and J by 3 bases, with 7 bases between. This chain's CDR3 is CASSSQYTGELFF. CDR3 coding DNA: TGTGCCAGTAGTTCACAGTACACCGGGGAGCTGTTTTTT.

The V gene is TRBV2, the J gene TRBJ2-2, with D uncertain. The CDR3 is made up of 13 amino acids. V was pared by 6 bases and J by 5 bases, with 10 bases between. Germline CDR1 is SNHLY and CDR2 is FYNNEI. The CDR3, as DNA: TGTGCCAGCAGGACCGACACAACCGGGGAGCTGTTTTTT. Translating it yields CASRTDTTGELFF.

This clone was counted ten times or more. The V call is TRBV5-5, the J call TRBJ2-7; D unresolved. This CDR3 is built from 12 residues. V shed 6 bases and J shed 5 bases, with 12 bases lying between them. The germline V gene has CDR1 SGHKS and CDR2 YYEKEE (reference sequence). DNA for the CDR3: TGTGCCAGCACCATTGGGGTCCACGAGCAGTACTTC. Its protein is CASTIGVHEQYF.

The V and J genes are TRBV6-1 and TRBJ1-4, with a tentative D call TRBD1 (5 bases). The CDR3 covers 13 residues. Trimming left V 5 bases short and J 8 bases short, with 12 bases between. Germline V gives CDR1 MNHNS, CDR2 SASEGT. Here the CDR3 DNA reads TGTGCCAGCAGTTTTCGACAGACCGAAAAACTGTTTTTT. Translating gives CASSFRQTEKLFF.

CDR3 nucleotide sequence: TGTGCCAGTAGTGCCGAACAGGGGCGCACAGATACGCAGTATTTT. Protein product: CASSAEQGRTDTQYF. V is TRBV19 and J is TRBJ2-3; 7 nucleotides agree with TRBD1. V shed 5 bases, J shed 1 base, and the junction held 6 bases outside the gene matches. This CDR3 spans 15 amino acids. Germline V gives CDR1 LNHDA, CDR2 SQIVND (reference sequence).

As regards this clone: This sample also contains other DNA sequences that code for the same CDR3. V usage is TRBV7-2 and J usage is TRBJ1-2, with 9 bases that match TRBD1. The germline CDR1 and CDR2 sequences are SGHTA and FQGNSA. The V and J ends lost 6 bases and 0 bases, in that order; junction bases with no gene match: 5. The CDR3 runs to 15 residues. The CDR3 sequence: CASSSDRGSNYGYTF. The DNA of the CDR3 is TGTGCCAGCAGTTCGGACAGGGGCTCTAACTATGGCTACACCTTC.

This sequence joins TRBV2 and TRBJ1-1; no clear D. This CDR3 comprises 15 residues. V shed 2 bases and J shed 1 base, with 11 bases lying between them. Germline V gene sequence: CDR1 SNHLY, CDR2 FYNNEI. The CDR3 reads CASSERVGKNTEAFF. CDR3 DNA sequence: TGTGCCAGCAGTGAACGGGTCGGGAAGAACACTGAAGCTTTCTTT.

This clone was counted at least ten times. This rearrangement joins TRBV25-1 to TRBJ1-4, with TRBD1 matching 8 bases. The CDR3 is 14 residues long. V lost 3 bases and J lost 7; bases outside the gene matches: 4. The germline gives CDR1 MGHDK, CDR2 SYGVNS. The CDR3 spells CASSEDRDREKLFF. CDR3 coding DNA: TGTGCCAGCAGTGAGGACAGGGATCGTGAAAAACTGTTTTTT. The full variable domain, rest sourced from reference TRBV25-1 and TRBJ1-4, is EADIYQTPRYLVIGTGKKITLECSQTMGHDKMYWYQQDPGMELHLIHYSYGVNSTEKGDLSSESTVSRIRTEHFPLTLESARPSHTSQYLCASSEDRDREKLFFGSGTQLSVL.

The chain uses TRBV27 and TRBJ2-5; no clear D. The CDR3 length is 16 residues. Germline values: CDR1 MNHEY, CDR2 SMNVEV (reference sequence). V lost 6 bases and J lost 3, with 20 bases in between. DNA of the CDR3: TGTGCCAGCAGCCCTCACTGGGCCCAGTGGGAAGAGACCCAGTACTTC. Protein sequence: CASSPHWAQWEETQYF.

This clone was seen a handful of times. CDR3 in amino acids: CASRKDSYEQYF. The DNA for the CDR3 is TGCGCCAGCAGGAAGGACTCCTACGAGCAGTACTTC. V is TRBV10-2 and J is TRBJ2-7; D not certain. The germline V gene has CDR1 WSHSY and CDR2 SAAADI. This CDR3 contains 12 residues. Deletions cut 6 bases from V and 0 bases from J, with 6 bases between.

The genes are TRBV7-2 and TRBJ2-5, with D hard to call. V shed 2 bases and J shed 7 bases, with 14 bases lying between them. Per the germline V gene, CDR1 is SGHTA and CDR2 is FQGNSA. The CDR3 contains 14 residues. The CDR3 DNA is TGTGCCAGCAGCTTAATCCGGACCGGCGGGACCCAGTACTTC. This encodes CASSLIRTGGTQYF.

The gene calls are TRBV10-3 and TRBJ1-3; no clear D gene. Germline V CDR1 and CDR2: ENHRY, SYGVKD. Trimming left V 1 base short and J 0 bases short, with 10 bases between. The CDR3 is made up of 16 amino acids. The chain's CDR3 is CAISEWSLSSGNTIYF. The DNA of the CDR3 is TGTGCCATCAGTGAGTGGAGCCTTAGCTCTGGAAACACCATATATTTT.

The CDR3 spells CASSLQGFGETQYF. The CDR3 DNA is TGCGCCAGCAGCCTCCAGGGCTTCGGGGAGACCCAGTACTTC. This chain links TRBV5-1 with TRBJ2-5, with D tentatively TRBD1 (5 bases). The V end lost 4 bases, the J end lost 5 bases, and 15 bases lay between the germline ends. The CDR3 extends over 14 amino acids. Per germline, CDR1 SGHRS and CDR2 YFSETQ.

The J gene is TRBJ1-4, the V gene TRBV6-1; D call uncertain. Germline-derived CDR1 and CDR2 are MNHNS and SASEGT. V lost 6 bases and J 0 bases, leaving 8 bases between the germline ends. The CDR3 runs to 14 residues. DNA of the CDR3: TGTGCCAGCAGGGACGCCGCAACTAATGAAAAACTGTTTTTT. It is translated as CASRDAATNEKLFF.

This clone has only a few counts. The chain recombines TRBV4-3 with TRBJ2-3; D is uncertain. V was clipped by 1 base and J by 8 bases, with 10 bases between them. From germline, CDR1 is LGHNA and CDR2 YSLEER. CDR3 length: 13 amino acids. Written as DNA, the CDR3 is TGCGCCAGCAGCCAAGCCTTAGACGGTACGCAGTATTTT. Its translation: CASSQALDGTQYF.

The sample holds a few counts of this clone. The V and J genes are TRBV4-3 and TRBJ2-3, with TRBD2 identical over 11 bases. Trimming cost V 1 base and J 5 bases; bases outside gene matches: 8. This CDR3 spans 17 amino acids. Germline assignment: CDR1 LGHNA and CDR2 YSLEER. The CDR3 loop reads CASSQAFLAGGGDTQYF. CDR3 nucleotide sequence: TGCGCCAGCAGCCAAGCTTTCCTAGCGGGAGGTGGAGATACGCAGTATTTT.

V gene TRBV30 combines with J gene TRBJ1-6; perhaps TRBD1 as D (6 bases). V lost 4 bases, J lost 9 bases, and 13 bases lay in between. The CDR3 is made up of 13 amino acids. Germline assignment: CDR1 GTSNPN and CDR2 SVGIG (reference sequence). The CDR3 is CAWKAGEGSPLHF. For the CDR3, the DNA is TGTGCCTGGAAGGCAGGGGAGGGTTCACCCCTCCACTTT.

This chain links TRBV11-2 with TRBJ2-1, with 8 bases fitting TRBD1. The germline V gene encodes CDR1 SGHAT and CDR2 FQNNGV. Trimming cost V 2 bases and J 10 bases; bases outside gene matches: 4. This CDR3 spans 13 amino acids. CDR3 bases: TGTGCCAGCAGCTTAACAGGGGGGTACGAGCAGTTCTTC. Its translation is CASSLTGGYEQFF.

V usage is TRBV28 and J usage is TRBJ1-3; possibly TRBD1 for D (5 bases). The CDR3 totals 18 residues. Germline assignment: CDR1 MDHEN and CDR2 SYDVKM. With 5 bases removed from V and 0 bases from J, the gap between germline ends came to 20 bases. Written as DNA, the CDR3 is TGTGCCAGCAGTCCACCTGGGACGTCGATAGGCTCTGGAAACACCATATATTTT. It codes for CASSPPGTSIGSGNTIYF.

The chain joins TRBV27 to TRBJ2-7; D possibly corresponds to TRBD2 (6 bases). Germline CDR1 is MNHEY and CDR2 is SMNVEV (reference sequence). The length of the CDR3 is 14 residues. V lost 6 bases and J 3 bases, leaving 15 bases between the germline ends. In nucleotides, the CDR3 is TGTGCCAGCAGCCTCTCGGGACTCCTCTACGAGCAGTACTTC. Its translation: CASSLSGLLYEQYF.

The chain recombines TRBV4-3 with TRBJ1-5, with unresolved D. V was trimmed by 0 bases and J by 7 bases, leaving 10 bases between them. Germline loops: CDR1 LGHNA, CDR2 YSLEER. CDR3 length: 14 amino acids. This chain's CDR3 is CASSQEYGNQPQHF. In DNA, the CDR3 is TGCGCCAGCAGCCAAGAGTATGGTAACCAGCCCCAGCATTTT.